The TCR beta chain described here comes from a study of cytomegalovirus exposure and HLA in healthy donors. Unmatched junction bases numbered 3, after V lost 3 bases and J lost 5 bases. Germline values: CDR1 SGHKS, CDR2 YYEKEE (reference sequence). The CDR3 length is 13 residues. 60 Vbeta and 13 Jbeta primers were used in PCR. Here immunoSEQ multiplex PCR was the method, and the copy in TCRdb shows in-frame clones only, minus some. The sample carries 160,000 or so clones, roughly four fifths recorded once. This clone was detected once. V gene TRBV5-5 combines with J gene TRBJ2-7, with 9 bases matching TRBD1. The specimen sequenced was PBMCs. The TCR comes from a man aged 50-59 years in good health and CMV-seropositive. CDR3 sequence (DNA): TGTGCCAGCAGCTACAGGGGGCTGGACGAGCAGTACTTC. This sequence encodes CASSYRGLDEQYF. Drawing the rest from reference TRBV5-5 and TRBJ2-7, the complete variable domain is DAGVTQSPTHLIKTRGQQVTLRCSPISGHKSVSWYQQVLGQGPQFIFQYYEKEERGRGNFPDRFSARQFPNYSSELNVNALLLGDSALYLCASSYRGLDEQYFGPGTRLTVT.